A selection of T cell receptor beta chains follows, all from one sample in a study of shared clonotypes between healthy human individuals. Using immunoSEQ multiplex PCR, the repertoire was profiled, and TCRdb retains in-frame clones only, with some absent. The sample includes about 2.1 million clones, just under 95% of them seen just once. The sequencing sample was made of naive CD8+ T cells from PBMCs. The receptors derive from a man between 18 and 29 years old in good health. Some clones in this sample may be carry-over from other donors' samples. CDR3s include the opening cysteine and the closing phenylalanine or tryptophan. Each record gives: D gene, V gene, CDR3 length, clone size, J gene, CDR3 protein, CDR3 DNA. D genes are given only for firm matches. Clone size appears in some rows only: once, few, many, or a class for an expanded clone.

-,TRBV4-3,18,once,TRBJ2-4,CASSLTLVTGVGFGIQYF,TGCGCCAGCAGCCTGACGCTAGTAACGGGAGTTGGGTTTGGCATTCAGTACTTC
TRBD2,TRBV4-1,17,-,TRBJ2-7,CASSRLATREALGEQYF,TGCGCCAGCAGCCGCCTCGCGACGCGGGAGGCCCTGGGTGAGCAGTACTTC
TRBD2,TRBV27,15,-,TRBJ2-1,CASSLGREGYNEQFF,TGTGCCAGCAGTTTAGGGCGGGAGGGGTACAATGAGCAGTTCTTC
TRBD2,TRBV7-9,13,-,TRBJ2-7,CASGRENFYEQYF,TGTGCCAGCGGGCGGGAGAACTTCTACGAGCAGTACTTC
TRBD1,TRBV7-7,15,-,TRBJ2-2,CASSSGTGNTGELFF,TGTGCCAGCAGCTCTGGGACAGGGAACACCGGGGAGCTGTTTTTT
-,TRBV7-2,17,-,TRBJ1-2,CASSETRARGYYYGYTF,TGTGCCAGCAGCGAAACCAGGGCAAGGGGTTACTACTATGGCTACACCTTC
-,TRBV4-1,14,-,TRBJ1-1,CASSHQLGDGEAFF,TGCGCCAGCAGCCATCAACTAGGGGACGGTGAAGCTTTCTTT
-,TRBV5-5,16,-,TRBJ2-5,CASSQRRLGPQETQYF,TGTGCCAGCAGCCAACGACGGCTGGGGCCCCAAGAGACCCAGTACTTC
-,TRBV15,14,-,TRBJ1-1,CATSRVWVNTEAFF,TGTGCCACCAGCAGAGTCTGGGTGAACACTGAAGCTTTCTTT
-,TRBV27,13,-,TRBJ2-7,CASSPVGGYEQYF,TGTGCCAGCAGCCCGGTTGGTGGCTACGAGCAGTACTTC
-,TRBV27,18,-,TRBJ2-1,CASSLSLVVFQGGGEQFF,TGTGCCAGCAGTTTATCTTTGGTGGTCTTTCAGGGAGGCGGTGAGCAGTTCTTC
-,TRBV6-5,16,-,TRBJ2-7,CASSYSSGPLTYEQYF,TGTGCCAGCAGTTACTCCTCAGGGCCTCTAACCTACGAGCAGTACTTC
-,TRBV28,13,-,TRBJ2-7,CASSWTLSEEQYF,TGTGCCAGCAGCTGGACCCTTTCGGAAGAGCAGTACTTC
TRBD1,TRBV6-6,14,-,TRBJ2-5,CASIPRRGQETQYF,TGTGCCAGCATACCACGCAGGGGGCAGGAGACCCAGTACTTC
TRBD2,TRBV29-1,15,once,TRBJ2-4,CSVESGRGAKNIQYF,TGCAGCGTTGAGTCGGGGAGGGGAGCCAAAAACATTCAGTACTTC
-,TRBV15,13,-,TRBJ1-2,CATSLPDSYGYTF,TGTGCCACCAGCCTTCCTGACAGTTATGGCTACACCTTC
TRBD2,TRBV29-1,13,-,TRBJ2-3,CSVAGGGEDTQYF,TGCAGCGTAGCCGGGGGGGGCGAAGATACGCAGTATTTT
-,TRBV7-9,15,-,TRBJ2-3,CASSLGLVGTDTQYF,TGTGCCAGCAGCTTAGGGCTAGTTGGCACAGATACGCAGTATTTT
-,TRBV7-8,16,-,TRBJ2-1,CASSLWLGAGYNEQFF,TGTGCCAGCAGCTTATGGTTGGGGGCTGGTTACAATGAGCAGTTCTTC
-,TRBV7-8,14,-,TRBJ2-1,CATQGRDTYNEQFF,TGTGCCACCCAGGGGAGGGACACGTACAATGAGCAGTTCTTC
TRBD1,TRBV4-1,14,-,TRBJ1-5,CASSQHGTGKPQHF,TGCGCCAGCAGCCAACACGGGACAGGAAAGCCCCAGCATTTT
TRBD1,TRBV4-1,16,-,TRBJ1-3,CASSQVAQGAGNTIYF,TGCGCCAGCAGCCAAGTTGCACAGGGGGCTGGAAACACCATATATTTT
-,TRBV7-9,12,-,TRBJ2-3,CASSLYTDTQYF,TGTGCCAGCAGCTTATACACAGATACGCAGTATTTT
-,TRBV7-9,15,-,TRBJ2-2,CASSLVQGTVGELFF,TGTGCCAGCAGCTTAGTGCAGGGGACCGTCGGGGAGCTGTTTTTT
TRBD1,TRBV14,15,-,TRBJ1-2,CASSQWTGASYGYTF,TGTGCCAGCAGCCAGTGGACAGGGGCCAGTTATGGCTACACCTTC
-,TRBV18,18,-,TRBJ2-7,CASSPGTTGPYMGYEQYF,TGTGCCAGCTCACCCGGGACAACGGGACCCTACATGGGCTACGAGCAGTACTTC
-,TRBV1,12,-,TRBJ2-7,CTSSPGQDEQYF,TGCACCAGCAGCCCAGGGCAGGACGAGCAGTACTTC
-,TRBV5-6,14,-,TRBJ2-7,CASSLGAGFNEQYF,TGTGCCAGCAGCTTAGGCGCGGGGTTCAACGAGCAGTACTTC
-,TRBV4-1,15,-,TRBJ2-3,CASSPFGSDTDTQYF,TGCGCCAGCAGCCCGTTCGGATCGGACACAGATACGCAGTATTTT
TRBD1,TRBV7-9,16,-,TRBJ1-2,CASSLPGQELMYGYTF,TGTGCCAGCAGCTTACCGGGACAGGAACTCATGTATGGCTACACCTTC
TRBD1,TRBV28,13,once,TRBJ2-7,CASFDRDSYEQYF,TGTGCCAGCTTCGACAGGGACTCCTACGAGCAGTACTTC
TRBD1,TRBV11-2,15,-,TRBJ2-7,CASSLDPMTGLEQYF,TGTGCCAGCAGCTTAGATCCAATGACAGGGCTCGAGCAGTACTTC
TRBD1,TRBV7-2,14,-,TRBJ2-7,CASSLVRGHYEQYF,TGTGCCAGCAGCTTAGTCAGGGGGCACTACGAGCAGTACTTC
-,TRBV7-9,16,-,TRBJ2-2,CASSQDSTPNTGELFF,TGTGCCAGCAGCCAGGACAGCACCCCGAACACCGGGGAGCTGTTTTTT
TRBD1,TRBV5-1,16,-,TRBJ2-2,CASSPGTGGVTGELFF,TGCGCCAGCAGCCCGGGGACAGGGGGTGTCACCGGGGAGCTGTTTTTT
-,TRBV7-6,17,-,TRBJ2-1,CASSLEVPGSSYNEQFF,TGTGCCAGCAGCTTAGAGGTTCCCGGGAGCTCCTACAATGAGCAGTTCTTC
-,TRBV5-1,14,-,TRBJ2-7,CASSFRGSPTEQYF,TGCGCCAGCAGCTTCCGGGGCAGCCCGACAGAGCAGTACTTC
TRBD2,TRBV27,14,once,TRBJ2-7,CASSFLAGANEQYF,TGTGCCAGCAGTTTCCTAGCGGGGGCGAACGAGCAGTACTTC
TRBD2,TRBV4-3,17,-,TRBJ2-3,CASSQETPSGRSDTQYF,TGCGCCAGCAGCCAAGAAACGCCTAGCGGGAGGTCCGATACGCAGTATTTT
TRBD1,TRBV4-1,16,-,TRBJ1-5,CASSQIGQGEVQPQHF,TGCGCCAGCAGCCAAATAGGACAGGGTGAGGTTCAGCCCCAGCATTTT
TRBD1,TRBV15,15,once,TRBJ1-5,CATSRDKGAVQPQHF,TGTGCCACCAGCAGAGACAAGGGGGCGGTTCAGCCCCAGCATTTT
-,TRBV19,18,-,TRBJ2-4,CASSKRGTARVAKNIQYF,TGTGCCAGTAGTAAACGCGGGACAGCCCGGGTAGCCAAAAACATTCAGTACTTC
TRBD2,TRBV4-1,15,-,TRBJ2-3,CASSQSGGRADTQYF,TGCGCCAGCAGCCAAAGTGGGGGGAGGGCAGATACGCAGTATTTT
-,TRBV19,12,-,TRBJ2-3,CATTGGTDTQYF,TGTGCCACCACGGGTGGCACAGATACGCAGTATTTT
-,TRBV7-6,16,-,TRBJ2-1,CASSTPLGGEYNEQFF,TGTGCCAGCAGCACCCCACTGGGCGGGGAATACAATGAGCAGTTCTTC
-,TRBV27,13,-,TRBJ2-5,CASSLIGEETQYF,TGTGCCAGCAGTTTAATTGGCGAAGAGACCCAGTACTTC
TRBD1,TRBV11-2,15,-,TRBJ2-1,CASRYRDRGYDEQFF,TGTGCCAGCAGGTACCGGGACAGGGGATACGATGAGCAGTTCTTC
-,TRBV14,15,-,TRBJ1-2,CASSPLRTANYGYTF,TGTGCCAGCAGCCCTCTTCGGACCGCAAACTATGGCTACACCTTC
TRBD1,TRBV30,15,-,TRBJ1-3,CAWDRGPFSGNTIYF,TGTGCCTGGGACAGGGGCCCGTTCTCTGGAAACACCATATATTTT
-,TRBV6-6,15,-,TRBJ1-2,CASSPMGAINYGYTF,TGTGCCAGCAGCCCCATGGGGGCTATTAACTATGGCTACACCTTC
-,TRBV19,14,-,TRBJ1-1,CASSAGPMNTEAFF,TGTGCCAGTAGCGCGGGTCCTATGAACACTGAAGCTTTCTTT
-,TRBV5-4,12,-,TRBJ2-1,CASSLSWNEQFF,TGTGCCAGCAGCTTGTCCTGGAATGAGCAGTTCTTC
-,TRBV27,14,once,TRBJ1-2,CASSLYRGALGYTF,TGTGCCAGCAGTTTATATAGGGGGGCGCTGGGCTACACCTTC
-,TRBV11-2,16,-,TRBJ2-3,CASRLTPRPSTDTQYF,TGTGCCAGCAGGCTGACCCCCCGGCCCTCCACAGATACGCAGTATTTT
-,TRBV27,15,-,TRBJ2-3,CASSLWGPSTDTQYF,TGTGCCAGCAGTTTATGGGGGCCTAGCACAGATACGCAGTATTTT